What follows describes a single T cell receptor (beta chain). The sample comes from a study of blood T cell repertoires in COVID-19. The wider study: COVID-19 samples from acute and convalescent phases originated in the United States, Italy and Spain. The cDNA or gDNA used as material had been derived from T cells, B-cell-depleted T cells, or PBMCs.

The CDR3 contains 15 residues. V was clipped by 9 bases and J by 8 bases; unmatched bases: 12. Germline assignment: CDR1 WSHSY and CDR2 SAAADI. Per the original data handling: Estimated nucleated cell counts came from reference gene primer amplification. Some clones are missing from TCRdb's copy, which holds only in-frame ones; the method was immunoSEQ multiplex PCR. The D gene and trimming were derived from the DNA, and the V and J assignments and clone size from that table. There are around 250,000 clones in the sample; roughly 86% occur only once, and roughly 8.5% lies in the top ten. The sequenced material came from peripheral blood. The chain joins TRBV10-2 to TRBJ2-2; 10 nucleotides match TRBD2. This clonotype was sampled from a man in his forties or fifties with active or convalescent COVID-19. CDR3 sequence (DNA): TGCGCCAGTTCTGGGACTAGCGTTCCTGGGGGGGAGCTGTTTTTT. Residues: CASSGTSVPGGELFF.